These T cell receptor beta chains were read from a single sample in a study of blood T cell repertoires in COVID-19. Only in-frame clones appear in the TCRdb table, and some are missing; sequencing was by immunoSEQ multiplex PCR. The top ten clones hold 11% of a sample with some 200,000 clones, 80% to 90% of them seen once. Sequences were obtained from peripheral blood. These TCRs come from a woman between 55 and 75 years old with COVID-19, enrolled during active disease. Each CDR3 is given with its conserved first and last residue. The size entry is marked missing in some rows and otherwise reads once, few, many or a size class.

clone size: NA; J gene: TRBJ2-7; V gene: TRBV24-1; CDR3 protein: CATSDFRAGGTHEQYF
clone size: NA; J gene: TRBJ2-2; V gene: TRBV6-2/TRBV6-3; CDR3 protein: CASSYSAGGYTGELFF
clone size: NA; J gene: TRBJ2-5; V gene: TRBV5-1; CDR3 protein: CASTLMGLAEETQYF
clone size: NA; J gene: TRBJ2-1; V gene: TRBV5-1; CDR3 protein: CASSPLGHSYNEQFF
clone size: NA; J gene: TRBJ1-2; V gene: TRBV13; CDR3 protein: CASSFDSGDGYTF
clone size: NA; J gene: TRBJ2-6; V gene: TRBV10-3; CDR3 protein: CAISEFRGAGANVLTF
clone size: few; J gene: TRBJ2-1; V gene: TRBV5-8; CDR3 protein: CASSTLAGEVYNEQFF
clone size: few; J gene: TRBJ2-1; V gene: TRBV7-2; CDR3 protein: CASSLEGLPHNEQFF
clone size: NA; J gene: TRBJ2-5; V gene: TRBV9; CDR3 protein: CASSVAGAVQETQYF
clone size: NA; J gene: TRBJ2-1; V gene: TRBV6-5; CDR3 protein: CASSRGQGRDEQFF